This T cell receptor (beta chain) came from a study of PD-1 blockade in classical Hodgkin lymphoma. For this clone: Its specificity is not known.

The CDR3 covers 16 residues. V gave up 4 bases and J gave up 9 bases; unmatched junction bases: 18. Per the germline V gene, CDR1 is MNHNS and CDR2 is SASEGT. Relapses following autologous stem cell transplantation were seen in all patients, with brentuximab vedotin exposure varying. Under best response, outcomes were complete response, partial response or progressive disease. The study's findings and limits: Complete responders started with a diversity level that resembled newly diagnosed patients at baseline. Reported findings placed baseline TCR diversity lower in newly diagnosed patients (compared with healthy donors). There remain no defined causes for the repertoire differences, which possibly reflect disease activity or prior therapy.

Only in-frame clones appear in the TCRdb table, and some are missing; sequencing was by immunoSEQ multiplex PCR. The sample has fewer than 80,000 clones, over 55% seen once. The TCR comes from a human donor with classical Hodgkin lymphoma. The genes are TRBV6-1 and TRBJ2-7, with 7 positions matching TRBD2. The source material was peripheral blood mononuclear cells (PBMCs), sampled before the second cycle of nivolumab. CDR3 DNA sequence: TGTGCCAGCAGTGGCCCTAGCGGAGCGCCCCTACGAGGGCAGTACTTC. Amino acids: CASSGPSGAPLRGQYF.